The 27 T cell receptor beta chains reported below all come from one sample, sequenced in a study of cytomegalovirus exposure and HLA in healthy donors. This PCR relied on a set of 60 Vbeta primers and 13 Jbeta primers. The method was immunoSEQ multiplex PCR; TCRdb's version includes in-frame clones alone and lacks a portion of them. The table lists approximately 64,000 clones, roughly 80% of them singletons. Sequencing was carried out using PBMCs. The receptors derive from a male donor in good health and CMV-seropositive.

The V and J genes are TRBV4-3 and TRBJ2-5; the match to TRBD2 covers 11 bases. V was clipped by 5 bases and J by 4 bases; unmatched bases: 6. The CDR3 spans 15 residues. Germline CDR1 LGHNA, CDR2 YSLEER. CDR3 in DNA: TGCGCCAGCAGCGGGATAGCGGGGGGGGGAGAGACCCAGTACTTC. It translates to CASSGIAGGGETQYF.

This chain connects TRBV4-3 to TRBJ2-2; weak D call: TRBD1 (6 bases). Germline-derived CDR1 and CDR2 are LGHNA and YSLEER. CDR3 size: 15 residues. V was clipped by 5 bases and J by 3 bases, with 13 bases between them. CDR3 sequence (DNA): TGCGCCAGCAGCGTGGTACAGGGTGACACCGGGGAGCTGTTTTTT. Protein: CASSVVQGDTGELFF.

The chain links TRBV6-5 to TRBJ2-5; 8 nucleotides line up with TRBD1. Germline V gene sequence: CDR1 MNHEY, CDR2 SVGAGI. The CDR3 loop spans 14 amino acids. With V trimmed by 6 bases and J by 4 bases, 7 bases remained unmatched. The CDR3: CASSSRTGRETQYF. The CDR3 DNA reads TGTGCCAGCAGCTCTAGGACAGGGAGAGAGACCCAGTACTTC.

The gene calls are TRBV5-4 and TRBJ1-4, with D perhaps matching TRBD1 (5 bases). Per germline, CDR1 SGHNT and CDR2 YYREEE (reference sequence). The germline V and J ends were trimmed by 6 bases and 8 bases, with 20 bases remaining between them. This CDR3 contains 15 residues. The CDR3 region is CASTKGGGNEEKLFF. DNA for the CDR3: TGTGCCAGCACCAAAGGTGGGGGGAACGAGGAAAAACTGTTTTTT.

The chain joins TRBV7-2 to TRBJ2-1; a possible D gene is TRBD1 (5 bases). Per germline, CDR1 SGHTA and CDR2 FQGNSA. The V gene lost 6 bases and the J gene lost 0 bases, with 12 bases spanning the gap. CDR3 length equals 15 residues. CDR3 DNA: TGTGCCAGCAGAAAGACAGTTAGCTCCTACAATGAGCAGTTCTTC. It is translated as CASRKTVSSYNEQFF.

The chain links TRBV7-9 to TRBJ2-3; 10 nucleotides agree with TRBD2. The CDR3 is made up of 16 amino acids. Losses at the gene ends were 3 bases for V and 6 bases for J; bases not matched to a gene: 9. Germline CDR1 is SEHNR and CDR2 is FQNEAQ (reference sequence). DNA of the CDR3: TGTGCCAGCAGCTTTCTAGCGGGGGACCCAACTGATACGCAGTATTTT. Translated: CASSFLAGDPTDTQYF.

V gene TRBV4-3 combines with J gene TRBJ2-3; 8 positions match TRBD2. CDR1 is LGHNA and CDR2 is YSLEER in the germline V gene. The CDR3 consists of 17 residues. Unmatched junction bases numbered 15, after V lost 3 bases and J lost 7 bases. CDR3 protein: CASSHRGGSAELNTQYF. The CDR3 DNA reads as TGCGCCAGCAGCCATCGGGGGGGGAGCGCCGAACTAAATACGCAGTATTTT.

Worth noting for this clone: Within the sample, other DNA sequences also encode this same CDR3. J is TRBJ1-1 and V is TRBV12-5; the D gene is possibly TRBD1 (6 bases). Trimming pared 5 bases from V and 0 bases from J, leaving 13 bases between. There are 15 residues in the CDR3. Germline CDR1 LGHNT, CDR2 FRNRAP. The CDR3 reads CASGLPGQLNTEAFF. As DNA, the CDR3 is TGTGCTAGTGGTCTTCCCGGACAGCTGAACACTGAAGCTTTCTTT.

The chain couples TRBV15 to TRBJ1-2, with a weak D call TRBD1 (5 bases). V lost 1 base and J 7 bases, leaving 10 bases between the germline ends. Germline CDR1 and CDR2: LNHNV and YYDKDF (reference sequence). The CDR3 extends over 13 amino acids. This CDR3 reads CATSRGGLVGYTF. The CDR3 DNA reads TGTGCCACCAGCAGAGGGGGACTGGTTGGCTACACCTTC.

The V gene is TRBV9, the J gene TRBJ1-1; a weak D match, TRBD1 (6 bases). Germline loops: CDR1 SGDLS, CDR2 YYNGEE. Trimming removed 3 bases at V and 1 base at J, with 13 bases between. The CDR3 extends over 15 amino acids. As DNA, the CDR3 is TGTGCCAGCAGCGGGGGGGGACACCCGAACACTGAAGCTTTCTTT. Residues: CASSGGGHPNTEAFF.

This chain connects TRBV7-2 to TRBJ1-2; maybe TRBD1 (5 bases). Looked up from germline, CDR1 is SGHTA and CDR2 is FQGNSA. This CDR3 contains 12 residues. Deletions cut 10 bases from V and 8 bases from J, with 17 bases between. The CDR3 coding sequence is TGTGCCACAGTACAGGACGTCGAGGGCTACACCTTC. The encoded protein is CATVQDVEGYTF.

The chain combines TRBV13 with TRBJ1-1; 11 bases line up with TRBD1. Germline loops: CDR1 PRHDT, CDR2 FYEKMQ (reference sequence). The CDR3 runs 15 residues. With 2 bases clipped from V and 5 bases from J, the junction kept 4 bases outside the gene matches. CDR3 nucleotide sequence: TGTGCCAGCAGCTTACCGGGACAGGGGGAAACTGAAGCTTTCTTT. Translated: CASSLPGQGETEAFF.

As to this clone: This same CDR3 is encoded by further DNA sequences in the sample. The CDR3 nucleotides are TGTGCCAGCAGCGTAGGGACTAGCGGGGCCTGGGAGCAGTACTTC. It codes for CASSVGTSGAWEQYF. The chain couples TRBV9 to TRBJ2-7; 12 nucleotides align to TRBD2. Per germline, CDR1 SGDLS and CDR2 YYNGEE. The CDR3 covers 15 residues. V lost 0 bases and J lost 7; bases outside the gene matches: 5. The variable domain in full, with the rest retrieved from reference TRBV9 and TRBJ2-7, is DSGVTQTPKHLITATGQRVTLRCSPRSGDLSVYWYQQSLDQGLQFLIQYYNGEERAKGNILERFSAQQFPDLHSELNLSSLELGDSALYFCASSVGTSGAWEQYFGPGTRLTVT.

The chain carries TRBV10-2 and TRBJ2-3; tentative D call: TRBD2 (5 bases). The CDR3 runs 14 residues. Germline assignment: CDR1 WSHSY and CDR2 SAAADI. V lost 5 bases to trimming and J lost 2 bases, with 11 bases between them. In DNA, the CDR3 is TGCGCCAGCAGTTTCGGGGTTCTCACAGATACGCAGTATTTT. Amino acids: CASSFGVLTDTQYF.

V and J are TRBV30 and TRBJ1-2, with D unresolved. Trimming stripped 1 base from V and 1 base from J, with 10 bases between. The CDR3 contains 14 residues. Germline assignment: CDR1 GTSNPN and CDR2 SVGIG (reference sequence). The CDR3 DNA is TGTGCCTGGAGTGCCCTCCCCGGTAACTATGGCTACACCTTC. Its translation: CAWSALPGNYGYTF.

V and J are TRBV6-5 and TRBJ2-7; 9 positions match TRBD1. Per germline, CDR1 MNHEY and CDR2 SVGAGI. This CDR3 contains 15 residues. The V and J ends lost 0 bases and 3 bases, in that order; junction bases with no gene match: 3. CDR3 region: CASSYSNRGRYEQYF. Here the CDR3 DNA reads TGTGCCAGCAGTTACTCGAACAGGGGGCGCTACGAGCAGTACTTC.

V is TRBV5-1 and J is TRBJ1-4; TRBD1 is a possible D gene (6 bases). The CDR3 covers 16 residues. Germline CDR1 SGHRS, CDR2 YFSETQ. The V end lost 0 bases, the J end lost 8 bases, and 17 bases lay between the germline ends. CDR3 residues: CASSLAPSGAGEKLFF. CDR3 nucleotides: TGCGCCAGCAGCTTGGCCCCCTCAGGGGCGGGCGAAAAACTGTTTTTT.

This chain uses TRBV27 with TRBJ2-7; 12 bases are shared with TRBD1. Losses at the gene ends were 6 bases for V and 4 bases for J; bases not matched to a gene: 4. The germline CDR1 and CDR2 sequences are MNHEY and SMNVEV (reference sequence). The CDR3 extends over 14 amino acids. This CDR3 reads CASRAGQGAYEQYF. In DNA form, the CDR3 reads TGTGCCAGCAGGGCGGGACAGGGGGCTTACGAGCAGTACTTC.

The genes are TRBV4-2 and TRBJ2-5; 16 nucleotides align to TRBD2. This CDR3 has 18 amino acids. V was clipped by 4 bases and J by 4 bases; unmatched bases: 9. Germline V lookup: CDR1 LGHNA, CDR2 YNFKEQ. The CDR3 nucleotides are TGTGCCAGCAGCCCTGCCGGGACTAGCGGGGGGGCGGGAGAGACCCAGTACTTC. Residues: CASSPAGTSGGAGETQYF.

The V call is TRBV30, the J call TRBJ1-5; no definite D call. Looked up from germline, CDR1 is GTSNPN and CDR2 is SVGIG (reference sequence). V shed 0 bases and J shed 7 bases, with 16 bases lying between them. This CDR3 region has 15 residues. The CDR3 spells CAWSVPSPRGQPQHF. The CDR3 coding sequence is TGTGCCTGGAGTGTACCATCTCCTAGAGGGCAGCCCCAGCATTTT.

The chain carries TRBV19 and TRBJ1-6; no clear D. V lost 2 bases to trimming and J lost 5 bases, with 4 bases between them. Germline V gene lookup returns CDR1 LNHDA and CDR2 SQIVND (reference sequence). This CDR3 region has 13 residues. In DNA form, the CDR3 reads TGTGCCAGTAGTATACGGGATAATTCACCCCTCCACTTT. Residues: CASSIRDNSPLHF.

V is TRBV30 and J is TRBJ2-5; TRBD2 matches 10 bases. Germline loops: CDR1 GTSNPN, CDR2 SVGIG (reference sequence). This CDR3 is built from 15 residues. The trim removed 0 bases at V and 6 bases at J, leaving 7 bases unmatched. This CDR3 is CAWSVMASGGKTQYF. The CDR3 bases are TGTGCCTGGAGTGTAATGGCTAGCGGGGGTAAGACCCAGTACTTC.

This clone was seen a few times. The chain combines TRBV11-2 with TRBJ2-3, with 8 bases matching TRBD2. Germline trimming cut 3 bases from V and 0 bases from J; bases unmatched to any gene: 8. This CDR3 has 17 amino acids. Germline CDR1 is SGHAT and CDR2 is FQNNGV. The CDR3 sequence: CASSLGSGGLSTDTQYF. CDR3 DNA sequence: TGTGCCAGCAGCTTGGGCAGCGGGGGACTTAGCACAGATACGCAGTATTTT.

This chain connects TRBV6-5 to TRBJ1-2, with D unclear. Germline V CDR1 and CDR2: MNHEY, SVGAGI. The CDR3 consists of 15 residues. With 7 bases removed from V and 2 bases from J, the gap between germline ends came to 17 bases. The CDR3, as DNA: TGTGCCAGCACCCCCCGAGTGCCAGGCAACTATGGCTACACCTTC. Protein sequence: CASTPRVPGNYGYTF.

The CDR3 loop is CASSLGFRNKDSPLHF. As DNA, the CDR3 is TGTGCCAGCAGCTTAGGTTTCAGGAATAAGGATTCACCCCTCCACTTT. The chain couples TRBV7-9 to TRBJ1-6; no definite D call. Germline CDR1 reads SEHNR; CDR2 reads FQNEAQ (reference sequence). The CDR3 spans 16 residues. Trimming removed 1 base from V and 8 bases from J, with 15 bases in between.

The J gene is TRBJ2-3, the V gene TRBV7-8; the match to TRBD2 covers 8 bases. The CDR3 is 16 residues long. Germline CDR1 SGHVS, CDR2 FQNEAQ. V shed 2 bases and J 2 bases; nucleotides not matched to a gene: 6. The CDR3 DNA is TGTGCCAGCAGCTTAACGGGAGGGGCAGACACAGATACGCAGTATTTT. Protein sequence: CASSLTGGADTDTQYF.

The chain combines TRBV11-2 with TRBJ1-2, with TRBD1 matching over 7 bases. Germline lookup yields CDR1 SGHAT and CDR2 FQNNGV. Trimming cost V 4 bases and J 6 bases; bases outside gene matches: 17. The CDR3 is 17 residues long. CDR3 protein: CASSSPLTGTDRNGYTF. The CDR3 DNA reads as TGTGCCAGCAGCTCCCCCCTGACCGGGACAGATCGGAATGGCTACACCTTC.